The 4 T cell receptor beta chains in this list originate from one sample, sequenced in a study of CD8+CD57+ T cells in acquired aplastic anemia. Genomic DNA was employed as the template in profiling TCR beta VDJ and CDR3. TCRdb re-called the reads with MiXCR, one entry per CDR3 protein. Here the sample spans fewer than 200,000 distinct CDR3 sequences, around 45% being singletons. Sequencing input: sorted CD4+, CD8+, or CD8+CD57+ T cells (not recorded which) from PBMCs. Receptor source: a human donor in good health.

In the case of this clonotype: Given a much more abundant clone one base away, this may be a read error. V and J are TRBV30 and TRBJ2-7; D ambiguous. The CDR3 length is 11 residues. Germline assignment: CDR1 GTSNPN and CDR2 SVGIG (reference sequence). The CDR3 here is CAWRGWAERYF. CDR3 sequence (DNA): TGTGCCTGGAGGGGTTGGGCCGAGCGGTACTTC.

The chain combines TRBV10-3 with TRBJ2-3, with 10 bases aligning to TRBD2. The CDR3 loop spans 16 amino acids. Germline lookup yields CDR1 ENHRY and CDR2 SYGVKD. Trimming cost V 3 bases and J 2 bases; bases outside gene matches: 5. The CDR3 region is CAISERTSGYTDTQYF. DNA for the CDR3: TGTGCCATCAGTGAAAGGACTAGCGGTTACACAGATACGCAGTATTTT.

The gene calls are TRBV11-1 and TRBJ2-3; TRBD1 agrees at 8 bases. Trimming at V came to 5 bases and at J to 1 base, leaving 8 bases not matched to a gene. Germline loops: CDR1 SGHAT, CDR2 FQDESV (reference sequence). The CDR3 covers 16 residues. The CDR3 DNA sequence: TGTGCCAGCAGCAGAATCCAGGGGGCTGGCACAGATACGCAGTATTTT. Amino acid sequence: CASSRIQGAGTDTQYF.

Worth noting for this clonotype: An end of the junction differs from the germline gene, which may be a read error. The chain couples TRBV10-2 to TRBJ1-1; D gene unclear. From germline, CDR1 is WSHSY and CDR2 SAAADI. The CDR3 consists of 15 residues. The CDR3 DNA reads TGCGCCAGCAGCGAGTTCCCCTACATGAACACTGAAGCTTTCTTT. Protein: CASSEFPYMNTEAFF.